A selection of T cell receptor beta chains follows, all from one sample in a study of blood T cells in healthy people across ages. TCRdb re-analysed the 5' RACE reads in MiXCR, keeping a single row per CDR3 protein. The data contain roughly 680,000 distinct CDR3 sequences, 52% of them singletons. Specimen: blood. The receptors shown here come from a woman of 80 years or more in good health. Both conserved end residues are trimmed from each CDR3. Size is omitted from some rows. Given values are once, few, many or a class for expanded clones.

TRBJ2-1 many TRBV29-1 SVEVGRERDEQF
TRBJ2-3 . TRBV5-1 ASSLSPAGTYTDTQY
TRBJ2-1 many TRBV21-1 ASSKRRAGVNEQF
TRBJ2-5 . TRBV4-2 ASSLGWTSASQETQY
TRBJ1-2 . TRBV2 ASSEAGGWGYT
TRBJ1-5 many TRBV5-1 ASSLEGARGNQPQH
TRBJ2-7 many TRBV2 ASSGTGQVGRQY
TRBJ1-1 . TRBV6-2/TRBV6-3 ASRRPGQGFTEAF
TRBJ2-7 many TRBV28 ASSLQGVTYEQY
TRBJ2-2 few TRBV3-1 ASSQWRQGSAGELF
TRBJ1-2 few TRBV9 ASTTIPGSLGYGYT
TRBJ2-1 . TRBV10-3 AIRYTSGHYNEQF
TRBJ2-1 many TRBV27 ASSRLAAINEQF
TRBJ2-7 many TRBV9 ASSPRTGGGDEQY
TRBJ2-1 . TRBV6-5 ASSYPIAGGYNEQF
TRBJ2-1 . TRBV27 ASSFGGIIINEQF
TRBJ2-4 few TRBV18 ASSPPGLAGPLAKNIQY
TRBJ2-1 . TRBV5-1 ASMDLLYNEQF
TRBJ1-4 . TRBV5-1 ASSLGFAATNEKLF
TRBJ2-4 many TRBV7-2 ASSPGTAKNIQY
TRBJ2-5 . TRBV7-2 ASSFPSGGGETQY
TRBJ2-2 few TRBV3-1 ASSPETGWHTGELF
TRBJ2-5 few TRBV2 ASNHRGRETQY
TRBJ2-1 . TRBV15 ATGGTVYNEQF
TRBJ2-3 . TRBV20-1 SGGRVDVDTQY
TRBJ2-1 . TRBV11-2 ASSVEIRVQLF
TRBJ1-2 . TRBV6-1 ASSERGAGYT
TRBJ1-1 many TRBV5-1 ASSLGGEEAF
TRBJ2-1 many TRBV12-3/TRBV12-4 ASSPTLANNEQF
TRBJ2-3 few TRBV12-3/TRBV12-4 ASSLGLALGDTQY
TRBJ2-1 . TRBV6-5 ASAIGTTWYNEQF
TRBJ2-1 many TRBV20-1 SARRLASYNEQF
TRBJ2-1 once TRBV7-9 ASSLGGGRADNEQF
TRBJ1-4 . TRBV2 ASGGQGSRDALEKLF
TRBJ2-7 . TRBV7-9 ASSALTGIYEQY
TRBJ1-3 . TRBV28 ASSSWGDGNTIY
TRBJ2-5 . TRBV5-1 ASSFSGTRETQY
TRBJ2-7 once TRBV3-1 ASSHGQVAYEQY
TRBJ2-1 . TRBV18 ASSPLRASEYEQF
TRBJ2-3 . TRBV7-2 ASSPSGANTDTQY
TRBJ1-5 . TRBV20-1 SARAGQPNQPQH
TRBJ2-7 . TRBV5-1 ASSAGSAAGSYEQY
TRBJ2-2 . TRBV20-1 SAPAGLKTNTGELF
TRBJ2-2 many TRBV4-2 ASSQEGRENTGELF
. . TRBV29-1 SVARDREQY
TRBJ1-5 many TRBV21-1 ASSNVKDYPQH
TRBJ1-6 few TRBV20-1 SARDRRGNSPLH
TRBJ2-2 many TRBV9 ASSVAGVGTGELF
TRBJ1-6 . TRBV7-9 ASSEGVGDSPLH
TRBJ1-4 many TRBV6-5 ASSYGLRSGGKLF
TRBJ2-1 . TRBV20-1 SARVLRPGRNEQF
TRBJ1-2 . TRBV20-1 SAYGLGGGGYT
TRBJ2-1 . TRBV7-2 ASSPTTGKGNEQF
TRBJ2-7 many TRBV3-1 ASSLQSYEQY
TRBJ2-4 . TRBV6-5 ASSYPEGLAKNIQY
TRBJ1-1 . TRBV10-3 AINPSGGKGTEAF
TRBJ2-3 many TRBV7-2 ASSLDGASGSSTDTQY